The 9 T cell receptor beta chains reported below all come from one sample, sequenced in a study of regulatory T cells in long-lasting Graves disease. Sample time point: persistent/refractory GD, antithyroid drugs over 5 years with positive TRAb. Construction of the TCR library relied on RNA isolated from PBMCs. Construction of the TCR beta libraries employed iRepertoire HTBI primers in conjunction with Arm-PCR of CDR3 regions. TCRdb fed the multiplex PCR reads into MiXCR, producing one record per CDR3 protein. Of a few hundred thousand distinct CDR3 sequences detected, roughly 20% appear once; the ten largest clones hold about 29%. The sample here was peripheral blood mononuclear cells (PBMCs), taken when the disease was refractory, from a patient treated with antithyroid drugs. These receptors were taken from a woman aged 40-49 years with Graves disease.

The V call is TRBV6-9, the J call TRBJ2-2; 10 nucleotides line up with TRBD1. With 3 bases clipped from V and 6 bases from J, the junction kept 7 bases outside the gene matches. CDR1 and CDR2 from the germline V gene are MNHGY and SVAAGI. The CDR3 contains 16 residues. CDR3 DNA sequence: TGTGCCAGCAGTTACCGGGGACAGGGGACGGCCGGGGAGCTGTTTTTT. The encoded protein is CASSYRGQGTAGELFF.

The V gene is TRBV25-1, the J gene TRBJ1-4, with 10 bases aligning to TRBD1. Unmatched junction bases numbered 5, after V lost 3 bases and J lost 7 bases. The germline V gene has CDR1 MGHDK and CDR2 SYGVNS. The CDR3 runs 15 residues. CDR3 in amino acids: CASSDPDRGPEKLFF. In DNA form, the CDR3 reads TGTGCCAGCAGTGACCCAGACAGGGGGCCTGAAAAACTGTTTTTT.

The V gene is TRBV2, the J gene TRBJ2-5; 15 nucleotides agree with TRBD2. This CDR3 comprises 16 residues. Germline assignment: CDR1 SNHLY and CDR2 FYNNEI. The trim removed 5 bases at V and 3 bases at J, leaving 4 bases unmatched. In DNA form, the CDR3 reads TGTGCCAGCAGTAAGGGACTAGCGGGAGGAAAAGAGACCCAGTACTTC. Its protein is CASSKGLAGGKETQYF.

The sample holds many counts of this clonotype. CDR3 region: CASSLLRTTDEKLFF. The CDR3 bases are TGTGCCAGCAGTTTATTAAGGACGACCGATGAAAAACTGTTTTTT. The rearrangement joins TRBV28 to TRBJ1-4; D not resolved. This CDR3 contains 15 residues. The V end was cut by 1 base, the J end by 6 bases, with 12 bases between. CDR1 and CDR2 (germline): MDHEN, SYDVKM. The full variable domain, with the rest looked up from reference TRBV28 and TRBJ1-4, is DVKVTQSSRYLVKRTGEKVFLECVQDMDHENMFWYRQDPGLGLRLIYFSYDVKMKEKGDIPEGYSVSREKKERFSLILESASTNQTSMYLCASSLLRTTDEKLFFGSGTQLSVL.

This clonotype was recorded at least ten times. This chain uses TRBV6-2 or TRBV6-3 with TRBJ2-5; the D gene is possibly TRBD1 (6 bases). This CDR3 spans 14 amino acids. Germline V CDR1 and CDR2: MNHEY, SVGEGT. V was shortened by 4 bases and J by 5 bases, with 14 bases between the two germline ends. CDR3 bases: TGTGCCAGCAGTTCGGGACAAAACCCCGAGACCCAGTACTTC. Its translation is CASSSGQNPETQYF.

V usage is TRBV4-1 and J usage is TRBJ1-1; D unclear. V lost 2 bases and J lost 0, with 7 bases in between. The CDR3 has 14 residues. CDR1 and CDR2 from the germline V gene are MGHRA and YSYEKL. The CDR3 sequence is CASSQIRLNTEAFF. The CDR3 DNA reads TGCGCCAGCAGCCAAATCCGATTGAACACTGAAGCTTTCTTT.

This clonotype showed up just a few times. In DNA form, the CDR3 reads TGTGCCAGCAGTGAACGAGGACAGGGTAACTCTGGGGCCAACGTCCTGACTTTC. This encodes CASSERGQGNSGANVLTF. The chain is built from TRBV2 and TRBJ2-6; 8 bases are a match to TRBD1. Trimming removed 2 bases from V and 0 bases from J; junction bases left unmatched: 6. This CDR3 is 18 amino acids long. The germline gives CDR1 SNHLY, CDR2 FYNNEI.

This chain joins TRBV27 and TRBJ1-4; 7 nucleotides agree with TRBD1. V trimming: 5 bases; J trimming: 6 bases; junction bases outside the gene matches: 9. The CDR3 loop spans 15 amino acids. Germline loops: CDR1 MNHEY, CDR2 SMNVEV (reference sequence). DNA for the CDR3: TGTGCCAGCAGTCCGCGGGACAGCCTAGATGAAAAACTGTTTTTT. It codes for CASSPRDSLDEKLFF.

This clonotype was counted a few times. This sequence joins TRBV9 and TRBJ2-3; D call uncertain. Germline V CDR1 and CDR2: SGDLS, YYNGEE. V was pared by 0 bases and J by 6 bases, with 17 bases between. There are 16 residues in the CDR3. CDR3 coding DNA: TGTGCCAGCAGCGTAGGTGGGCAGGTATTCGCGGATACGCAGTATTTT. Protein product: CASSVGGQVFADTQYF.